These 17 T cell receptor beta chains share one sample of origin, sequenced in a study of blood T cells in healthy people across ages. Through a sample-barcoded 5' primer and a J-beta primer mix, a second PCR was run for 7 to 11 cycles. TCRdb reanalysed the 5' RACE reads using MiXCR and keeps one entry per CDR3 protein. This sample has about 930,000 distinct CDR3 sequences, with around 29% found just once. The same data also went into a second study, on T cells of mothers and their children.

The sample taken for sequencing was blood. The receptor source for this set is a woman aged 40 to 49 in good health.

This rearrangement joins TRBV7-6 to TRBJ2-7; D assignment may be TRBD1 or TRBD2 (6 bases each). CDR3 length: 15 residues. Trimming removed 5 bases from V and 1 base from J, with 15 bases in between. CDR1 and CDR2 from the germline V gene are SGHVS and FNYEAQ. For the CDR3, the DNA is TGTGCCAGCAGCCTGGACGGGGGCGAGTCCTACGAGCAGTACTTC. It encodes CASSLDGGESYEQYF.

Only a few counts were recorded for this clonotype. The chain links TRBV29-1 to TRBJ2-1; no firm D call. The CDR3 is 13 amino acids. The germline gives CDR1 SQVTM, CDR2 ANQGSEA. V was trimmed by 5 bases and J by 7 bases, leaving 15 bases between them. CDR3: CSVFRPLRNEQFF. The CDR3 DNA sequence: TGCAGCGTTTTTAGACCTCTTAGAAATGAGCAGTTCTTC.

V and J are TRBV2 and TRBJ2-5; D is possibly TRBD1 (5 bases). V was clipped by 1 base and J by 1 base, with 16 bases between them. CDR1 and CDR2 (germline): SNHLY, FYNNEI. CDR3 length: 17 amino acids. For the CDR3, the DNA is TGTGCCAGCAGTGAAGGGCCCCTCCTCGACAGCCAAGAGACCCAGTACTTC. It codes for CASSEGPLLDSQETQYF.

In this sample, this clonotype turned up a few times. The chain combines TRBV28 with TRBJ2-7, with TRBD1 identical over 7 bases. J lost 7 bases, V lost 4 bases, and 7 bases had no gene match. There are 13 residues in the CDR3. Germline V gene lookup returns CDR1 MDHEN and CDR2 SYDVKM. CDR3 region: CASSYQGVGEQYF. DNA for the CDR3: TGTGCCAGCAGTTATCAGGGGGTCGGGGAGCAGTACTTC. The full variable domain, with the rest looked up from reference TRBV28 and TRBJ2-7, is DVKVTQSSRYLVKRTGEKVFLECVQDMDHENMFWYRQDPGLGLRLIYFSYDVKMKEKGDIPEGYSVSREKKERFSLILESASTNQTSMYLCASSYQGVGEQYFGPGTRLTVT.

The sample holds many counts of this clonotype. The chain combines TRBV12-3 or TRBV12-4 with TRBJ2-7; a weak D match, TRBD2 (6 bases). The germline V and J ends were trimmed by 8 bases and 2 bases, with 16 bases remaining between them. The length of the CDR3 is 14 residues. This chain's CDR3 is CASVHSSEPYEQYF. CDR3 nucleotides: TGTGCCAGCGTCCACTCTAGCGAACCCTACGAGCAGTACTTC.

Ten or more counts support this clonotype. This chain uses TRBV12-3 or TRBV12-4 with TRBJ1-1, with D uncertain. This CDR3 contains 13 residues. V was cut by 3 bases and J by 11 bases, with 16 bases left in between. The CDR3 spells CASSFGVGSLAFF. CDR3 DNA: TGTGCCAGCAGTTTTGGGGTGGGCAGTCTCGCTTTCTTT.

The chain couples TRBV6-4 to TRBJ2-5; 7 bases fit TRBD2. Germline lookup yields CDR1 MRHNA and CDR2 SNTAGT. Trimming at V came to 9 bases and at J to 3 bases, leaving 4 bases not matched to a gene. The CDR3 covers 12 residues. CDR3 protein: CARGLDKETQYF. CDR3 nucleotide sequence: TGTGCCAGAGGACTAGACAAAGAGACCCAGTACTTC.

In regard to this clonotype: The junction does not match germline at one end; this may be a read error. The chain recombines TRBV12-3 or TRBV12-4 with TRBJ2-3; D is ambiguous. The CDR3 runs 12 residues. Here the CDR3 DNA reads TGTGCCACCACAACGCCCCCAGATGCGCAGTATTTT. Translated, it gives CATTTPPDAQYF.

This clonotype was observed many times. One end of the junction varies from germline; a read error may be responsible. The J gene is TRBJ2-3, the V gene TRBV7-7; D not resolved. Germline CDR1 and CDR2: SSHAT and FNYEAQ (reference sequence). The CDR3 is 13 residues long. The CDR3 DNA reads TGTGCTAGCAGCTCATACAGAACAGATACGCAGTATTTT. It yields the protein CASSSYRTDTQYF. The entire variable domain, with the rest obtained from reference TRBV7-7 and TRBJ2-3, is as follows: GAGVSQSPRYKVTKRGQDVTLRCDPISSHATLYWYQQALGQGPEFLTYFNYEAQPDKSGLPSDRFSAERPEGSISTLTIQRTEQRDSAMYRCASSSYRTDTQYFGPGTRLTVL.

This clonotype has more than one count but fewer than ten. The rearrangement uses TRBV20-1 and TRBJ1-2, with D uncertain. Germline loops: CDR1 DFQATT, CDR2 SNEGSKA (reference sequence). Between the trimmed V and J ends, which lost 3 bases and 6 bases, there was a span of 14 bases. The CDR3 has 13 amino acids. The CDR3 region has the DNA TGCAGTGCTAGCAGCAGTGGGCGGGATGGCTACACCTTC. This encodes CSASSSGRDGYTF.

This clonotype has at least ten counts. This chain connects TRBV15 to TRBJ2-1; D might be TRBD2 (6 bases). The CDR3 extends over 14 amino acids. Deletions cut 0 bases from V and 12 bases from J, with 15 bases between. Germline V lookup: CDR1 LNHNV, CDR2 YYDKDF (reference sequence). CDR3 nucleotides: TGTGCCACCAGCAGAGATAACGGGGGAGGAACGCAGTTCTTC. Residues: CATSRDNGGGTQFF.

This clonotype was seen a few times. The J gene is TRBJ1-1, the V gene TRBV7-9; tentatively, D is TRBD1 (6 bases). CDR1 is SEHNR, CDR2 FQNEAQ, per germline (reference sequence). Trimming took off 5 bases at V and 1 base at J, with 11 bases between the two ends. This CDR3 is 14 amino acids long. Here the CDR3 DNA reads TGTGCCAGCAGCCTATGGGGACAGAACACTGAAGCTTTCTTT. Translating it yields CASSLWGQNTEAFF.

The chain uses TRBV20-1 and TRBJ1-5, with D possibly being TRBD1 (5 bases). This CDR3 region has 17 residues. Trimming removed 2 bases from V and 0 bases from J, with 17 bases in between. CDR1 DFQATT and CDR2 SNEGSKA come from the germline V gene (reference sequence). In nucleotides, the CDR3 is TGCAGTGCTAGACGCGCCCGGACACCGTATAGCAATCAGCCCCAGCATTTT. It is translated as CSARRARTPYSNQPQHF.

V usage is TRBV18 and J usage is TRBJ2-2; the D call may be TRBD1 or TRBD2 (5 bases each). This CDR3 region has 16 residues. Germline V CDR1 and CDR2: KGHSH, LQKENI. V lost 4 bases and J 5 bases, leaving 17 bases between the germline ends. The CDR3 DNA sequence: TGTGCCAGCTCACTAAACCGGGGCCGCGGGACCGGGGAGCTGTTTTTT. It translates to CASSLNRGRGTGELFF.

This clonotype was seen many times. This chain links TRBV27 with TRBJ2-6; 7 bases agree with TRBD1. The V and J ends lost 4 bases and 1 base, in that order; junction bases with no gene match: 10. CDR1 is MNHEY, CDR2 SMNVEV, per germline (reference sequence). CDR3 length: 18 amino acids. In DNA, the CDR3 is TGTGCCAGCAGTTCCGGGACAGACTACTCATCTGGGGCCAACGTCCTGACTTTC. This translates into CASSSGTDYSSGANVLTF. The variable domain in full, completed from reference TRBV27 and TRBJ2-6, reads EAQVTQNPRYLITVTGKKLTVTCSQNMNHEYMSWYRQDPGLGLRQIYYSMNVEVTDKGDVPEGYKVSRKEKRNFPLILESPSPNQTSLYFCASSSGTDYSSGANVLTFGAGSRLTVL.

This clonotype has just a few counts. This sequence joins TRBV12-3 or TRBV12-4 and TRBJ2-7, with 9 bases fitting TRBD2. Losses at the gene ends were 6 bases for V and 3 bases for J; bases not matched to a gene: 6. The CDR3 sequence is 14 residues long. DNA of the CDR3: TGTGCCAGCAGACCAGCGGGGGGCCGCTACGAGCAGTACTTC. The encoded protein is CASRPAGGRYEQYF.

The V and J genes are TRBV20-1 and TRBJ1-1; D unresolved. Germline V lookup: CDR1 DFQATT, CDR2 SNEGSKA (reference sequence). The CDR3 runs 12 residues. Trimming shortened V by 0 bases and J by 6 bases, and 8 bases separated the two germline ends. The CDR3 sequence is CSARDLRAEAFF. The DNA of the CDR3 is TGCAGTGCTAGAGATCTTAGGGCTGAAGCTTTCTTT.